The 20 T cell receptor beta chains below were found in one sample sequenced in a study of T cell responses to AZD1222 COVID-19 vaccine. TCRdb's copy holds only in-frame clones and misses some; the assay was immunoSEQ multiplex PCR. The table records about 110,000 clones, about 90% of them present only once. The input for sequencing was peripheral blood, taken on day 0 of AZD1222 vaccination. These TCRs come from an adult in good health.

This clone was found many times. The chain combines TRBV11-3 with TRBJ2-1, with 8 nucleotides matching TRBD1. With V trimmed by 3 bases and J by 5 bases, 9 bases remained unmatched. The CDR3 has 16 amino acids. Germline values: CDR1 SGHNT, CDR2 YENEEA. DNA of the CDR3: TGTGCCAGCAGCTTGGGGACCGGGACAGGTAACAATGAGCAGTTCTTC. Its translation is CASSLGTGTGNNEQFF. Supplemented by reference TRBV11-3 and TRBJ2-1, the full variable domain reads EAGVVQSPRYKIIEKKQPVAFWCNPISGHNTLYWYLQNLGQGPELLIRYENEEAVDDSQLPKDRFSAERLKGVDSTLKIQPAELGDSAVYLCASSLGTGTGNNEQFFGPGTRLTVL.

V gene TRBV11-2 combines with J gene TRBJ2-3; 8 bases match TRBD2. Germline assignment: CDR1 SGHAT and CDR2 FQNNGV. This CDR3 contains 11 residues. Germline trimming cut 7 bases from V and 15 bases from J; bases unmatched to any gene: 9. The CDR3: CASTTGGSPYF. The CDR3, as DNA: TGTGCCAGCACAACGGGAGGGTCCCCCTATTTT.

The genes are TRBV27 and TRBJ1-4; TRBD1 might be the D (6 bases). This CDR3 spans 16 amino acids. Trimming cost V 0 bases and J 8 bases, with 16 bases left between them. The V gene's germline CDR1 is MNHEY and CDR2 SMNVEV (reference sequence). DNA of the CDR3: TGTGCCAGCAGTTTATCGGAGGCGGGGGCCGGGGAAAAACTGTTTTTT. Protein sequence: CASSLSEAGAGEKLFF.

The chain has TRBV19 and TRBJ2-7, with a weak D call TRBD2 (5 bases). Germline values: CDR1 LNHDA, CDR2 SQIVND (reference sequence). The CDR3 is made up of 14 amino acids. V dropped 3 bases and J dropped 2 bases, with 11 bases sitting between them. CDR3 loop: CASSIGVGAYEQYF. For the CDR3, the DNA is TGTGCCAGTAGTATTGGGGTCGGGGCCTACGAGCAGTACTTC.

This chain uses TRBV11-2 with TRBJ2-7; D remains ambiguous. Trimming took 5 bases from V and 7 from J, leaving 12 bases between them. Germline V gene data show CDR1 as SGHAT and CDR2 as FQNNGV. The CDR3 sequence is 12 residues long. CDR3 protein: CASSPRTEEQYF. The CDR3 DNA sequence: TGTGCCAGCAGCCCCCGGACCGAAGAGCAGTACTTC.

The chain couples TRBV6-8 to TRBJ1-2, with a possible D match to TRBD1 (5 bases). The V end was cut by 2 bases, the J end by 4 bases, with 8 bases between. The germline gives CDR1 MNHGY, CDR2 SAAAGT. CDR3 length: 13 residues. The CDR3 coding sequence is TGTGCCAGCAGTTACCAGGGTTCCTATGGCTACACCTTC. This translates into CASSYQGSYGYTF.

The chain carries TRBV7-8 and TRBJ1-1; D perhaps matches TRBD1 (5 bases). The CDR3 spans 13 residues. Germline V gives CDR1 SGHVS, CDR2 FQNEAQ. V lost 5 bases to trimming and J lost 1 base, with 8 bases between them. This chain's CDR3 is CASSRDRNTEAFF. CDR3 nucleotides: TGTGCCAGCAGCCGGGACCGGAACACTGAAGCTTTCTTT.

V usage is TRBV7-6 and J usage is TRBJ1-5; TRBD1 might be the D (5 bases). The CDR3 length is 13 residues. The V gene's germline CDR1 is SGHVS and CDR2 FNYEAQ. The V gene lost 4 bases and the J gene lost 6 bases, with 10 bases spanning the gap. CDR3 sequence: CASSSTVSQPQHF. CDR3 in DNA: TGTGCCAGCAGCTCGACAGTCAGTCAGCCCCAGCATTTT.

The chain recombines TRBV6-5 with TRBJ1-1; no reliable D call. The CDR3 runs 15 residues. V was shortened by 7 bases and J by 4 bases, with 19 bases between the two germline ends. Looked up from germline, CDR1 is MNHEY and CDR2 is SVGAGI. The CDR3 loop reads CASTPPGVLGTEAFF. The CDR3, as DNA: TGTGCCAGCACTCCTCCTGGGGTATTGGGCACTGAAGCTTTCTTT.

V and J are TRBV7-2 and TRBJ1-1; D is possibly TRBD1 (6 bases). This CDR3 has 16 residues. Deletions cut 6 bases from V and 0 bases from J, with 17 bases between. Germline-derived CDR1 and CDR2 are SGHTA and FQGNSA. The CDR3 reads CASSFRDNFMNTEAFF. The CDR3 region has the DNA TGTGCCAGCAGTTTCCGGGACAATTTCATGAACACTGAAGCTTTCTTT.

The chain joins TRBV7-6 to TRBJ2-7; the D is unclear. This CDR3 comprises 14 residues. CDR1 and CDR2 from the germline V gene are SGHVS and FNYEAQ. Trimming stripped 1 base from V and 2 bases from J, with 9 bases between. The CDR3 nucleotides are TGTGCCAGCAGCTTAGACGGCGGAGCCTACGAGCAGTACTTC. This sequence encodes CASSLDGGAYEQYF.

This chain joins TRBV5-1 and TRBJ2-7; D remains ambiguous. Germline values: CDR1 SGHRS, CDR2 YFSETQ. The V end was cut by 2 bases, the J end by 0 bases, with 15 bases between. The CDR3 is made up of 16 amino acids. This CDR3 is CASSLSGGSFSYEQYF. The CDR3 DNA reads TGCGCCAGCAGCTTAAGTGGTGGCAGCTTCTCCTACGAGCAGTACTTC.

The chain links TRBV5-4 to TRBJ1-5; 11 nucleotides agree with TRBD1. The V gene's germline CDR1 is SGHNT and CDR2 YYREEE (reference sequence). V trimming: 4 bases; J trimming: 7 bases; junction bases outside the gene matches: 7. CDR3 length equals 15 residues. The CDR3 region is CASSTDRGLGQPQHF. CDR3 nucleotide sequence: TGTGCCAGCAGCACGGACAGGGGGCTAGGGCAGCCCCAGCATTTT. Looking up the rest from reference TRBV5-4 and TRBJ1-5 gives the full variable domain: ETGVTQSPTHLIKTRGQQVTLRCSSQSGHNTVSWYQQALGQGPQFIFQYYREEENGRGNFPPRFSGLQFPNYSSELNVNALELDDSALYLCASSTDRGLGQPQHFGDGTRLSIL.

The chain joins TRBV20-1 to TRBJ2-1; no definite D call. There are 11 residues in the CDR3. CDR1 DFQATT and CDR2 SNEGSKA come from the germline V gene (reference sequence). The V and J ends lost 0 bases and 10 bases respectively, with 7 bases between them. Here the CDR3 DNA reads TGCAGTGCTAGAGATGGAAGGGAGCAGTTCTTC. Translation: CSARDGREQFF.

The rearrangement joins TRBV30 to TRBJ1-4, with TRBD1 matching 7 bases. The CDR3 length is 13 residues. Germline CDR1 reads GTSNPN; CDR2 reads SVGIG (reference sequence). Trimming removed 3 bases from V and 8 bases from J; junction bases left unmatched: 6. The CDR3 DNA follows: TGTGCCTGGAGCAGGGGGGTAAGGGAAAAACTGTTTTTT. As protein: CAWSRGVREKLFF.

The rearrangement uses TRBV12-3 or TRBV12-4 and TRBJ1-1, with 11 nucleotides matching TRBD1. This CDR3 is 12 amino acids long. V shed 5 bases and J 10 bases; nucleotides not matched to a gene: 3. The chain's CDR3 is CASSRTGGGAFF. In nucleotides, the CDR3 is TGTGCCAGCAGTCGGACAGGGGGCGGAGCTTTCTTT.

The chain combines TRBV15 with TRBJ1-1; 7 bases are shared with TRBD1. V lost 5 bases and J lost 1; bases outside the gene matches: 7. From germline, CDR1 is LNHNV and CDR2 YYDKDF (reference sequence). CDR3 length: 15 residues. The CDR3 sequence: CATSFRTGSNTEAFF. For the CDR3, the DNA is TGTGCCACCAGCTTCCGGACAGGATCGAACACTGAAGCTTTCTTT.

The gene calls are TRBV27 and TRBJ1-2, with D possibly TRBD1 on 5 matching bases. CDR1 and CDR2 (germline): MNHEY, SMNVEV (reference sequence). V was cut by 6 bases and J by 5 bases, with 13 bases left in between. The CDR3 has 13 residues. The CDR3 DNA sequence: TGTGCCAGCAGCCTAAGGGGTTTGTATGGCTACACCTTC. Its protein product is CASSLRGLYGYTF.

The chain is built from TRBV7-9 and TRBJ2-3, with TRBD2 matching 12 bases. Germline V gene data show CDR1 as SEHNR and CDR2 as FQNEAQ (reference sequence). Trimming cost V 1 base and J 3 bases; bases outside gene matches: 5. The CDR3 spans 17 residues. The CDR3 region has the DNA TGTGCCAGCAGCTTAGAGACTAGCGGGGGAGCGACAGATACGCAGTATTTT. It codes for CASSLETSGGATDTQYF. Together with reference TRBV7-9 and TRBJ2-3, the CDR3 gives the full variable domain: DTGVSQNPRHKITKRGQNVTFRCDPISEHNRLYWYRQTLGQGPEFLTYFQNEAQLEKSRLLSDRFSAERPKGSFSTLEIQRTEQGDSAMYLCASSLETSGGATDTQYFGPGTRLTVL.

The chain joins TRBV5-6 to TRBJ2-7; 10 bases agree with TRBD1. V gave up 0 bases and J gave up 6 bases; unmatched junction bases: 3. CDR1 and CDR2 (germline): SGHDT, YYEEEE. The CDR3 covers 14 residues. In DNA, the CDR3 is TGTGCCAGCAGCTTGGGACAGGGGGCCATCGAGCAGTACTTC. Its protein is CASSLGQGAIEQYF.